This T cell receptor (beta chain) was sequenced during a study of spatial heterogeneity in lung cancer. Study-level background: Sequence detection consistently recorded a greater number of beta-chain than alpha-chain sequences.

A distinct unique molecular identifier was carried by each TCR cDNA molecule. TCRdb independently ran MiXCR on the 5' RACE reads; one entry per CDR3 protein. The sample lists 82,000 or so distinct CDR3 sequences; roughly an eighth were seen once. CDR3 length equals 16 residues. Germline loops: CDR1 GTSNPN, CDR2 SVGIG (reference sequence). V was pared by 2 bases and J by 3 bases, with 6 bases of the junction left unmatched. Stated time point: sample taken at primary tumor resection. Unsorted samples of tumor, nontumor lung or frozen PBMC had their whole RNA sequenced. Patients with untreated early-stage non-small cell lung cancer, numbering approximately 70, were the donors. There are a few counts of this clonotype.

V usage is TRBV30 and J usage is TRBJ1-4; 10 bases map to TRBD1. The material sequenced was PBMCs, taken at surgery. The TCR originated in a male donor with early-stage non-small cell lung cancer. The DNA for the CDR3 is TGTGCCTGGAGTAGGGGACAGGGGAACGCTAATGAAAAACTGTTTTTT. Translation: CAWSRGQGNANEKLFF.